This entry lists 18 T cell receptor beta chains sequenced from one sample in a study of T cells in Graves' hyperthyroidism and ophthalmopathy. The TCR beta CDR3 regions underwent amplification using RNA transcripts as the source. HTBI primers were the set used in a first-round RT-PCR of the TCR CDR3. TCRdb passed the multiplex PCR reads through MiXCR, listing each CDR3 protein once. The sample lists 300,000 to 450,000 distinct CDR3 sequences; around 14% were seen once. Sample: blood. All receptors derive from a woman younger than 30 with Graves' hyperthyroidism that later progressed to Graves' ophthalmopathy.

This rearrangement joins TRBV29-1 to TRBJ2-3; no reliable D call. Germline V gene data show CDR1 as SQVTM and CDR2 as ANQGSEA. The V end was cut by 4 bases, the J end by 4 bases, with 3 bases between. The CDR3 is 10 residues long. The CDR3 DNA sequence: TGCAGCGTTGGATCAGATACGCAGTATTTT. This sequence encodes CSVGSDTQYF.

The chain couples TRBV5-1 to TRBJ2-2; 15 nucleotides agree with TRBD2. The CDR3 consists of 21 residues. V gave up 4 bases and J gave up 4 bases; unmatched junction bases: 17. Germline CDR1 and CDR2: SGHRS and YFSETQ. As DNA, the CDR3 is TGCGCCAGCAGCCCTGACCAGCGACTCCCGGGACTAGCGGGAGGCACCGGGGAGCTGTTTTTT. This codes for CASSPDQRLPGLAGGTGELFF.

This clonotype was seen ten or more times. This CDR3 is CASSSRLDSHNEQFF. As DNA, the CDR3 is TGTGCCAGCAGTTCCCGATTGGACAGCCACAATGAGCAGTTCTTC. The rearrangement joins TRBV27 to TRBJ2-1, with a weak D call TRBD1 (6 bases). V gave up 4 bases and J gave up 5 bases, with 15 bases separating them. Germline values: CDR1 MNHEY, CDR2 SMNVEV (reference sequence). The CDR3 sequence is 15 residues long.

The gene calls are TRBV7-2 and TRBJ1-2, with D unresolved. Trimming took 5 bases from V and 6 from J, leaving 13 bases between them. Germline CDR1 reads SGHTA; CDR2 reads FQGNSA. The CDR3 loop spans 13 amino acids. Written as DNA, the CDR3 is TGTGCCAGCAGCCTCGGAGGGCCGGATGGCTACACCTTC. This codes for CASSLGGPDGYTF.

V usage is TRBV27 and J usage is TRBJ2-1; 8 nucleotides match TRBD2. CDR1 and CDR2 from the germline V gene are MNHEY and SMNVEV (reference sequence). The CDR3 is made up of 14 amino acids. The trim removed 7 bases at V and 4 bases at J, leaving 6 bases unmatched. DNA for the CDR3: TGTGCCAGCAAGCGGGAGCTCGCTTACAATGAGCAGTTCTTC. Its translation is CASKRELAYNEQFF.

Concerning this clonotype itself: A junction boundary mismatches the germline segment, possibly from a read error. The chain carries TRBV6-9 and TRBJ1-2, with D possibly matching TRBD1 (5 bases). The CDR3 has 15 residues. The germline V gene has CDR1 MNHGY and CDR2 SVAAGI. The DNA of the CDR3 is TGTGCCAGCAGTTACTTTACCGGAGGGGCTTATGGCAACACCTTC. It specifies CASSYFTGGAYGNTF.

This clonotype occurred once. The chain joins TRBV4-1 to TRBJ1-1, with no clear D. Trimming stripped 1 base from V and 1 base from J, with 16 bases between. Germline V gene data show CDR1 as MGHRA and CDR2 as YSYEKL. The CDR3 extends over 17 amino acids. CDR3 amino acids: CASSQVHSSGGNTEAFF. The CDR3 DNA reads as TGCGCCAGCAGCCAAGTCCACAGTTCGGGAGGGAACACTGAAGCTTTCTTT.

This clonotype was detected ten times or more. The J gene is TRBJ2-5, the V gene TRBV11-2; TRBD2 agrees at 10 bases. Germline V gene lookup returns CDR1 SGHAT and CDR2 FQNNGV. The CDR3 loop spans 15 amino acids. V shed 2 bases and J 5 bases; nucleotides not matched to a gene: 5. The CDR3 bases are TGTGCCAGCAGCTTAAGCGGGAGGGCTGAGGAGACCCAGTACTTC. It encodes CASSLSGRAEETQYF.

This clonotype was seen many times. The rearrangement links TRBV13 to TRBJ2-7, with TRBD1 identical over 9 bases. Germline loops: CDR1 PRHDT, CDR2 FYEKMQ (reference sequence). The CDR3 sequence is 13 residues long. J gave up 7 bases and V 2 bases, and 3 bases lay outside the gene matches. CDR3 nucleotide sequence: TGTGCCAGCAGCTTACGAGGGACAGGGGAGCAGTACTTC. Amino acids: CASSLRGTGEQYF.

This clonotype was detected many times. The chain combines TRBV20-1 with TRBJ2-3; maybe TRBD2 (6 bases). Germline V gene sequence: CDR1 DFQATT, CDR2 SNEGSKA (reference sequence). Trimming took off 6 bases at V and 8 bases at J, with 18 bases between the two ends. The CDR3 totals 13 residues. Here the CDR3 DNA reads TGCAGTGCAGACACCCCCGGGAGCGGTACGCAGTATTTT. It translates to CSADTPGSGTQYF.

The chain combines TRBV19 with TRBJ2-2; TRBD1 or TRBD2 may be the D gene (5 bases each). The CDR3 has 17 amino acids. Trimming took 0 bases from V and 3 from J, leaving 14 bases between them. In germline, CDR1 is LNHDA, CDR2 SQIVND (reference sequence). DNA for the CDR3: TGTGCCAGTAGTATAGATCCGGGACCCGATTACACCGGGGAGCTGTTTTTT. Translated, it gives CASSIDPGPDYTGELFF.

The gene calls are TRBV20-1 and TRBJ1-5; D is unresolved. Trimming stripped 5 bases from V and 6 bases from J, with 14 bases between. Germline assignment: CDR1 DFQATT and CDR2 SNEGSKA (reference sequence). CDR3 size: 13 residues. The CDR3, as DNA: TGCAGTGCTTCGACCTTGGACGGTCAGCCCCAGCATTTT. Protein product: CSASTLDGQPQHF.

The chain carries TRBV12-3 or TRBV12-4 and TRBJ2-5; tentative D call: TRBD2 (7 bases). V lost 2 bases and J 5 bases, leaving 15 bases between the germline ends. The CDR3 is 15 residues long. The CDR3 protein is CASSLFRRGGETQYF. CDR3 sequence (DNA): TGTGCCAGCAGTTTATTCCGCAGGGGAGGGGAGACCCAGTACTTC.

The chain combines TRBV28 with TRBJ2-3; 8 nucleotides line up with TRBD2. This CDR3 is built from 14 residues. V shed 7 bases, J shed 4 bases, and the junction held 7 bases outside the gene matches. Per germline, CDR1 MDHEN and CDR2 SYDVKM. CDR3: CASTDGRAADTQYF. The CDR3 DNA is TGTGCCAGCACGGACGGGAGGGCCGCAGATACGCAGTATTTT.

Only a few counts were recorded for this clonotype. The chain couples TRBV28 to TRBJ1-5; 10 positions agree with TRBD1. J lost 6 bases, V lost 5 bases, and 4 bases had no gene match. The CDR3 runs to 14 residues. Germline values: CDR1 MDHEN, CDR2 SYDVKM. DNA of the CDR3: TGTGCCAGCAGTCAGACAGGGGGCCTTCAGCCCCAGCATTTT. Protein product: CASSQTGGLQPQHF.

The table lists this clonotype with many counts. V and J are TRBV2 and TRBJ2-7, with D maybe TRBD2 (5 bases). Trimming took off 6 bases at V and 3 bases at J, with 24 bases between the two ends. The CDR3 is 17 residues long. Germline loops: CDR1 SNHLY, CDR2 FYNNEI. CDR3 sequence reads: CASSRRVLGRGVYEQYF. CDR3 bases: TGTGCCAGCAGCCGGCGGGTCCTAGGGAGAGGAGTCTACGAGCAGTACTTC.

The V gene is TRBV19, the J gene TRBJ1-1, with D maybe TRBD1 (5 bases). The CDR3 is 15 residues long. V was trimmed by 5 bases and J by 4 bases, leaving 17 bases between them. Germline lookup yields CDR1 LNHDA and CDR2 SQIVND (reference sequence). The CDR3: CASSGRDGGVTEAFF. The CDR3 DNA reads TGTGCCAGTAGTGGCCGGGACGGGGGAGTCACTGAAGCTTTCTTT.

In its sample, this clonotype was seen a few times. The chain is built from TRBV20-1 and TRBJ2-1; the match to TRBD1 covers 10 bases. The germline gives CDR1 DFQATT, CDR2 SNEGSKA (reference sequence). J was trimmed by 9 bases and V by 6 bases; bases with no gene match: 17. This CDR3 region has 16 residues. CDR3 sequence: CSARDRGWRGRGEQFF. The CDR3, as DNA: TGCAGTGCACGGGACAGGGGATGGCGGGGGCGGGGTGAGCAGTTCTTC.